A selection of T cell receptor beta chains follows, all from one sample in a study of OX40 agonist ivuxolimab in advanced cancers. Sequencing was performed with immunoSEQ multiplex PCR; in TCRdb, only in-frame clones are kept and a portion is missing. This sample carries tens of thousands of clones, nearly 85% of them seen once, and the ten largest clones take 20% to 30%. The sample here was CD4+ or CD8+ T cells sorted from blood, taken in a trial of the OX40 agonist ivuxolimab. The source of these receptors is an adult with an advanced solid tumor such as melanoma, head and neck, liver or kidney cancer. Both conserved end residues are part of each CDR3.

TRBJ2-1 | 12 | TRBV28 | CASSFWGNEQFF
TRBJ2-7 | 12 | TRBV6-1 | CASTLTGAEQYF
TRBJ2-1 | 19 | TRBV11-2 | CASSLVGTSGSLGMDEQFF
TRBJ2-1 | 16 | TRBV28 | CASWRLAGRSYNEQFF
TRBJ1-1 | 14 | TRBV7-9 | CASSWVGGNTEAFF
TRBJ2-7 | 15 | TRBV19 | CASSIALGQAYEQYF
TRBJ2-7 | 14 | TRBV4-1 | CASSLRTGVGEQYF
TRBJ2-7 | 12 | TRBV27 | CASSRIAGEQYF
TRBJ2-1 | 15 | TRBV7-2 | CASGLDSGSGNEQFF
TRBJ2-7 | 15 | TRBV6-1 | CASSEVAGSRYEQYF
TRBJ2-1 | 17 | TRBV2 | CASSEAGGEGSYNEQFF
TRBJ2-1 | 15 | TRBV29-1 | CSVAPLAEVSNEQFF
TRBJ2-1 | 13 | TRBV19 | CAVRVAAYNEQFF
TRBJ2-2 | 13 | TRBV5-8 | CASTLQGTGELFF
TRBJ1-6 | 16 | TRBV9 | CASSVGGTNFNSPLHF
TRBJ2-4 | 17 | TRBV28 | CASSLGGAGGFSNIQYF
TRBJ1-3 | 13 | TRBV9 | CASSTGQGDTIYF
TRBJ1-1 | 13 | TRBV6-5 | CASSSQGSTEAFF
TRBJ1-1 | 13 | TRBV5-4 | CASRIGQGAEAFF
TRBJ1-5 | 14 | TRBV14 | CASSHGGQGQPQHF
TRBJ2-3 | 17 | TRBV7-9 | CASSPMVPVLVTDTQYF
TRBJ2-1 | 16 | TRBV27 | CASSLVEGGGRDEQFF
. | 15 | TRBV6-5 | CASSSVRVLGYEQYF
TRBJ1-4 | 15 | TRBV9 | CASSFGGLSNEKLFF
TRBJ2-2 | 15 | TRBV7-9 | CASSLYRTDTGELFF